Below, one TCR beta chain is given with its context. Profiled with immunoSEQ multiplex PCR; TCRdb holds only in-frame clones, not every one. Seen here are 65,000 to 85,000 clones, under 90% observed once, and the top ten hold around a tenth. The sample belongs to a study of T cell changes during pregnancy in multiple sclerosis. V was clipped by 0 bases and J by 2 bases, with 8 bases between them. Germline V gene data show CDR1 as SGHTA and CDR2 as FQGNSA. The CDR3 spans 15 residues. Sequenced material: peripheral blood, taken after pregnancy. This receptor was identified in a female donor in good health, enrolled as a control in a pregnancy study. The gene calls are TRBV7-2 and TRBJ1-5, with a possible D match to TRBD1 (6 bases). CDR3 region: CASSLAGGGNQPQHF. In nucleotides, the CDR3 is TGTGCCAGCAGCTTAGCAGGGGGGGGCAATCAGCCCCAGCATTTT.